This T cell receptor beta chain came from a study of human T cells and chemical hapten exposure. Time point noted: healthy volunteer bleed at 6 weeks. Unfractionated whole blood yielded total RNA. Looked up from germline, CDR1 is SGHRS and CDR2 is YFSETQ. This CDR3 spans 13 amino acids. General study results and limits: TCRs exceeding a frequency of 1 in 1000 stayed unchanged under DPC sensitization.

In the library, unique molecular identifiers were attached to individual cDNA molecules. TCRdb re-called the RACE reads with MiXCR, one entry per CDR3 protein. The table lists fewer than 50,000 distinct CDR3 sequences, around 4% of them singletons. The table lists this clonotype with a few counts. Antigen: not known. Its ends do not fully match the called genes, so a read error is possible. The sample comprised whole blood. This receptor was obtained from a human donor in good health. Some clones in this sample may be carry-over from other donors' samples. The chain uses TRBV5-1 and TRBJ1-1; D is undetermined. CDR3 in amino acids: CASSLAMYSMAFF. The CDR3 DNA reads as TGCGCCAGCAGTTTGGCGATGTATAGTATGGCTTTCTTT.